The 26 T cell receptor beta chains listed next were all sequenced from one sample in a study of siplizumab effects on memory and regulatory T cells. Assay used: immunoSEQ multiplex PCR; TCRdb lists only in-frame clones, some missing. The data show more than 75,000 clones, with over 85% seen just once and 5.5% to 7.5% held by the top ten. Sequenced sample: CD8+ T cells sorted from blood. The source is a human donor in good health.

The chain couples TRBV7-9 to TRBJ2-1; the D is unclear. Germline-derived CDR1 and CDR2 are SEHNR and FQNEAQ (reference sequence). The CDR3 totals 12 residues. With 5 bases removed from V and 10 bases from J, the gap between germline ends came to 12 bases. CDR3: CASSKDGAEQFF. Written as DNA, the CDR3 is TGTGCCAGCAGCAAAGACGGTGCCGAGCAGTTCTTC.

The chain uses TRBV7-9 and TRBJ2-3; 9 bases align to TRBD2. The trim removed 5 bases at V and 4 bases at J, leaving 7 bases unmatched. Germline assignment: CDR1 SEHNR and CDR2 FQNEAQ (reference sequence). The CDR3 consists of 15 residues. The CDR3 DNA follows: TGTGCCAGCAGCCTCGGGACTAGCAATGCAGATACGCAGTATTTT. This gives the protein CASSLGTSNADTQYF. Based on the CDR3 plus reference TRBV7-9 and TRBJ2-3, the full variable domain is DTGVSQNPRHKITKRGQNVTFRCDPISEHNRLYWYRQTLGQGPEFLTYFQNEAQLEKSRLLSDRFSAERPKGSFSTLEIQRTEQGDSAMYLCASSLGTSNADTQYFGPGTRLTVL.

This clone showed up just a few times. The rearrangement links TRBV4-1 to TRBJ1-4; 11 bases agree with TRBD1. The V gene's germline CDR1 is MGHRA and CDR2 YSYEKL. Trimming at V came to 3 bases and at J to 10 bases, leaving 10 bases not matched to a gene. CDR3 length: 16 residues. CDR3 residues: CASSQLGDRGFAKLFF. Here the CDR3 DNA reads TGCGCCAGCAGCCAGCTGGGGGACAGGGGGTTTGCAAAACTGTTTTTT.

The V call is TRBV4-3, the J call TRBJ1-5; no clear D. Germline V gives CDR1 LGHNA, CDR2 YSLEER. The CDR3 contains 16 residues. V shed 0 bases and J shed 2 bases, with 11 bases lying between them. The CDR3 loop is CASSQDGGPGNQPQHF. CDR3 sequence (DNA): TGCGCCAGCAGCCAAGATGGAGGACCAGGCAATCAGCCCCAGCATTTT.

This chain joins TRBV15 and TRBJ2-7; 7 positions agree with TRBD1. The V segment lost 0 bases and the J segment 5 bases; nucleotides outside the gene matches: 7. Looked up from germline, CDR1 is LNHNV and CDR2 is YYDKDF (reference sequence). This CDR3 region has 15 residues. Here the CDR3 DNA reads TGTGCCACCAGCAGAGATCTGGGGACAGACAACGAGCAGTACTTC. Translated, it gives CATSRDLGTDNEQYF.

The chain's CDR3 is CASARDRIYEQYF. CDR3 in DNA: TGTGCCAGCGCCCGGGACAGGATTTACGAGCAGTACTTC. The chain joins TRBV13 to TRBJ2-7; TRBD1 matches at 8 bases. From germline, CDR1 is PRHDT and CDR2 FYEKMQ (reference sequence). The CDR3 spans 13 residues. V lost 8 bases and J lost 4; bases outside the gene matches: 7.

This rearrangement joins TRBV4-2 to TRBJ2-3; 7 positions match TRBD2. CDR1 and CDR2 (germline): LGHNA, YNFKEQ. The CDR3 covers 15 residues. The V and J ends lost 0 bases and 6 bases, in that order; junction bases with no gene match: 6. For the CDR3, the DNA is TGTGCCAGCAGCCAAGATCGGACTAGTCTGGATACGCAGTATTTT. This gives the protein CASSQDRTSLDTQYF.

The chain employs TRBV5-1 and TRBJ1-3; TRBD1 is a possible D gene (6 bases). The CDR3 consists of 14 residues. With 0 bases removed from V and 6 bases from J, the gap between germline ends came to 10 bases. Germline V gene lookup returns CDR1 SGHRS and CDR2 YFSETQ. The DNA of the CDR3 is TGCGCCAGCAGCTTGGAAGGGGGACCAAACACCATATATTTT. This codes for CASSLEGGPNTIYF.

This clone was counted once. CDR3 nucleotide sequence: TGCAGCGTTGAAGATGAGGGGGGAAGCTCCTACAATGAGCAGTTCTTC. Amino acids: CSVEDEGGSSYNEQFF. The genes are TRBV29-1 and TRBJ2-1; TRBD1 or TRBD2 may be the D gene (6 bases each). The CDR3 has 16 residues. Germline assignment: CDR1 SQVTM and CDR2 ANQGSEA. V lost 0 bases and J 0 bases, leaving 12 bases between the germline ends.

The chain uses TRBV9 and TRBJ2-7, with TRBD2 as a possible D gene (5 bases). The germline CDR1 and CDR2 sequences are SGDLS and YYNGEE. The CDR3 totals 14 residues. The ends were cut back, 4 bases at V and 3 bases at J, with 14 bases in the middle. DNA of the CDR3: TGTGCCAGCAGCATTGGACTGGAGATCTACGAGCAGTACTTC. Translating it yields CASSIGLEIYEQYF. The full variable domain, with the rest looked up from reference TRBV9 and TRBJ2-7, is DSGVTQTPKHLITATGQRVTLRCSPRSGDLSVYWYQQSLDQGLQFLIQYYNGEERAKGNILERFSAQQFPDLHSELNLSSLELGDSALYFCASSIGLEIYEQYFGPGTRLTVT.

The gene calls are TRBV15 and TRBJ1-1; D remains ambiguous. Germline values: CDR1 LNHNV, CDR2 YYDKDF (reference sequence). V was pared by 1 base and J by 2 bases, with 5 bases between. The CDR3 extends over 13 amino acids. The CDR3 loop reads CATSRVPNTEAFF. The CDR3 DNA follows: TGTGCCACCAGCAGAGTGCCTAACACTGAAGCTTTCTTT.

The chain combines TRBV28 with TRBJ2-7, with D possibly matching TRBD1 (6 bases). Between the trimmed V and J ends, which lost 6 bases and 0 bases, there was a span of 15 bases. Germline V lookup: CDR1 MDHEN, CDR2 SYDVKM. The CDR3 runs 15 residues. The CDR3 region is CASSRIEDSSYEQYF. CDR3 DNA sequence: TGTGCCAGCAGCCGAATCGAGGACAGCTCCTACGAGCAGTACTTC.

In this sample, this clone turned up once. The chain recombines TRBV6-5 with TRBJ1-6; no reliable D call. The V gene lost 5 bases and the J gene lost 6 bases, with 8 bases spanning the gap. Germline CDR1 is MNHEY and CDR2 is SVGAGI. The CDR3 is made up of 13 amino acids. The CDR3 region is CASSPGSNSPLHF. CDR3 DNA: TGTGCCAGCAGTCCCGGGAGTAATTCACCCCTCCACTTT.

The CDR3 nucleotides are TGCGCCAGCAGCTTGGCCTTAGACAGCCTAGCTGAAGCTTTCTTT. The encoded protein is CASSLALDSLAEAFF. The chain uses TRBV5-1 and TRBJ1-1; D possibly corresponds to TRBD1 (5 bases). Germline V lookup: CDR1 SGHRS, CDR2 YFSETQ. Trimming removed 0 bases at V and 6 bases at J, with 15 bases between. This CDR3 has 15 amino acids. The variable domain in full, with the rest retrieved from reference TRBV5-1 and TRBJ1-1, is KAGVTQTPRYLIKTRGQQVTLSCSPISGHRSVSWYQQTPGQGLQFLFEYFSETQRNKGNFPGRFSGRQFSNSRSEMNVSTLELGDSALYLCASSLALDSLAEAFFGQGTRLTVV.

This clone was counted a few times. This chain links TRBV2 with TRBJ1-1; tentative D call: TRBD1 (5 bases). The CDR3 has 12 amino acids. Germline CDR1 reads SNHLY; CDR2 reads FYNNEI. Trimming left V 6 bases short and J 8 bases short, with 13 bases between. CDR3 protein: CASSQAGGEAFF. CDR3 DNA sequence: TGTGCCAGCAGCCAAGCGGGGGGAGAAGCTTTCTTT.

The CDR3 nucleotides read TGTGCCTGGAGCGGGTTAGAGGGCTACGAGCAGTACTTC. Its translation is CAWSGLEGYEQYF. The genes are TRBV30 and TRBJ2-7, with TRBD2 as a possible D gene (5 bases). The germline V gene has CDR1 GTSNPN and CDR2 SVGIG (reference sequence). Trimming removed 3 bases at V and 3 bases at J, with 12 bases between. The CDR3 is made up of 13 amino acids.

The J gene is TRBJ1-1, the V gene TRBV7-3; D call uncertain. Trimming cost V 2 bases and J 1 base, with 5 bases left between them. CDR1 SGHTA and CDR2 FQGTGA come from the germline V gene. This CDR3 is built from 13 residues. The DNA for the CDR3 is TGTGCCAGCAGCTTATTCACGAACACTGAAGCTTTCTTT. As protein: CASSLFTNTEAFF.

The V call is TRBV11-3, the J call TRBJ2-3; 8 bases match TRBD2. With 5 bases clipped from V and 6 bases from J, the junction kept 4 bases outside the gene matches. CDR3 length equals 13 residues. The V gene's germline CDR1 is SGHNT and CDR2 YENEEA. The CDR3 DNA reads TGTGCCAGCAGCCGGGGGGGAGGGGATACGCAGTATTTT. It is translated as CASSRGGGDTQYF.

This chain connects TRBV9 to TRBJ2-1; 10 bases fit TRBD1. Germline loops: CDR1 SGDLS, CDR2 YYNGEE. V trimming: 0 bases; J trimming: 9 bases; junction bases outside the gene matches: 6. The CDR3 length is 15 residues. The CDR3 region is CASSVATGGRVEQFF. CDR3 coding DNA: TGTGCCAGCAGCGTAGCGACAGGGGGCCGAGTTGAGCAGTTCTTC.

The chain joins TRBV7-2 to TRBJ1-1; tentatively, D is TRBD1 (5 bases). The germline gives CDR1 SGHTA, CDR2 FQGNSA. The CDR3 extends over 15 amino acids. Trimming shortened V by 2 bases and J by 1 base, and 11 bases separated the two germline ends. The CDR3 bases are TGTGCCAGCAGCTTACTAGCCAGGGAGAACACTGAAGCTTTCTTT. It specifies CASSLLARENTEAFF.

The sample holds one count of this clone. The CDR3 loop reads CASSLYAVTEAFF. Written as DNA, the CDR3 is TGTGCCAGCAGTTTATATGCTGTCACTGAAGCTTTCTTT. The chain couples TRBV27 to TRBJ1-1; D is unclear. This CDR3 has 13 residues. The ends were cut back, 1 base at V and 4 bases at J, with 7 bases in the middle. CDR1 is MNHEY, CDR2 SMNVEV, per germline (reference sequence).

The genes are TRBV21-1 and TRBJ2-7; TRBD1, the table's D call, lacks a check against the DNA. TRBV21-1 is a listed pseudogene. This CDR3 comprises 16 residues. CDR3 nucleotides: TGTGCCAGCAGCAAAGTTCGGGACAGCTCCTCCTACGAGCAGTACTTC. This translates into CASSKVRDSSSYEQYF.

The chain links TRBV6-5 to TRBJ2-3; 7 positions agree with TRBD2. The CDR3 runs 16 residues. The junction had 7 bases not matched to a gene; V was cut back by 2 bases and J by 2 bases. Germline lookup yields CDR1 MNHEY and CDR2 SVGAGI. The CDR3: CASSYGVAGITDTQYF. The CDR3 DNA follows: TGTGCCAGCAGTTACGGTGTAGCGGGCATCACAGATACGCAGTATTTT.

V is TRBV5-8 and J is TRBJ2-7, with a tentative D call TRBD1 (5 bases). V lost 0 bases and J 0 bases, leaving 10 bases between the germline ends. Germline CDR1 and CDR2: SGHTS and YDEGEE. CDR3 length: 15 residues. CDR3 nucleotide sequence: TGTGCCAGCAGCTTGGACAGGATGAGCTCCTACGAGCAGTACTTC. Protein sequence: CASSLDRMSSYEQYF.

This clone was seen once. This rearrangement joins TRBV7-9 to TRBJ2-1, with 9 bases fitting TRBD1. CDR3 size: 15 residues. Germline V gives CDR1 SEHNR, CDR2 FQNEAQ (reference sequence). J was trimmed by 10 bases and V by 4 bases; bases with no gene match: 11. CDR3 residues: CASSYDRDRDSEQFF. CDR3 coding DNA: TGTGCCAGCAGCTACGACAGGGACAGGGATAGCGAGCAGTTCTTC.

The V call is TRBV9, the J call TRBJ1-4, with D unclear. The CDR3 has 16 amino acids. CDR1 is SGDLS and CDR2 is YYNGEE in the germline V gene. V lost 0 bases to trimming and J lost 10 bases, with 19 bases between them. The CDR3 DNA reads as TGTGCCAGCAGCGTAGAGACGGACTCTAACCTGGGAAAACTGTTTTTT. Its translation is CASSVETDSNLGKLFF.